A selection of T cell receptor beta chains follows, all from one sample in a study of T cell changes during pregnancy in multiple sclerosis. The table came from immunoSEQ multiplex PCR; TCRdb's copy has only in-frame clones and leaves some out. Of about 56,000 clones in the sample, around nine tenths are singletons; the top ten hold under 2.5%. Specimen: peripheral blood, collected in the first trimester of pregnancy. These receptors were collected from a female donor in good health, enrolled as a control in a pregnancy study. Each CDR3 is given with its conserved first and last residue. D genes are given only for firm matches. Size is omitted from some rows. Given values are once, few, many or a class for expanded clones.

D: .; length: 14; J: TRBJ2-1; V: TRBV28; size: once; CDR3: CASSLWAGPNEQFF; DNA: TGTGCCAGCAGTTTATGGGCGGGGCCCAATGAGCAGTTCTTC
D: .; length: 15; J: TRBJ1-4; V: TRBV19; size: .; CDR3: CASSRRAGQAEKLFF; DNA: TGTGCCAGTAGTCGTCGGGCAGGGCAGGCTGAAAAACTGTTTTTT
D: .; length: 15; J: TRBJ2-2; V: TRBV5-1; size: .; CDR3: CASSFGLGQAGELFF; DNA: TGCGCCAGCAGCTTCGGACTGGGTCAGGCCGGGGAGCTGTTTTTT
D: TRBD2; length: 15; J: TRBJ2-5; V: TRBV7-6; size: .; CDR3: CASSPSGGAGETQYF; DNA: TGTGCCAGCAGCCCGAGCGGGGGGGCTGGTGAGACCCAGTACTTC
D: TRBD1; length: 14; J: TRBJ1-2; V: TRBV9; size: .; CDR3: CASSKDRVLYGYTF; DNA: TGTGCCAGCAGCAAGGACAGGGTTCTCTATGGCTACACCTTC
D: TRBD1; length: 15; J: TRBJ1-1; V: TRBV6-1; size: once; CDR3: CAGGTGVWENTEAFF; DNA: TGTGCCGGCGGTACAGGGGTTTGGGAGAACACTGAAGCTTTCTTT
D: .; length: 13; J: TRBJ1-5; V: TRBV7-2; size: few; CDR3: CASSPDQGQPQHF; DNA: TGTGCCAGCAGCCCGGACCAGGGTCAGCCCCAGCATTTT
D: .; length: 15; J: TRBJ2-5; V: TRBV10-3; size: .; CDR3: CAISDLGTRKETQYF; DNA: TGTGCCATCAGTGACTTGGGAACTAGAAAGGAGACCCAGTACTTC
D: .; length: 14; J: TRBJ1-2; V: TRBV25-1; size: .; CDR3: CASSTPGMFWGYTF; DNA: TGTGCCAGCAGTACCCCGGGGATGTTCTGGGGCTACACCTTC
D: .; length: 15; J: TRBJ2-7; V: TRBV19; size: .; CDR3: CASSPRQVNRNEQYF; DNA: TGTGCCAGTAGTCCACGCCAGGTGAACAGGAACGAGCAGTACTTC
D: .; length: 13; J: TRBJ2-2; V: TRBV5-1; size: .; CDR3: CATTEGRTGELFF; DNA: TGCGCCACAACCGAGGGTCGCACCGGGGAGCTGTTTTTT
D: TRBD1; length: 15; J: TRBJ1-5; V: TRBV19; size: once; CDR3: CASNRDRAYNQPQHF; DNA: TGTGCCAGCAACCGGGACAGGGCGTACAATCAGCCCCAGCATTTT
D: TRBD1; length: 16; J: TRBJ1-2; V: TRBV30; size: .; CDR3: CAWSGQGVSTLYGYTF; DNA: TGTGCCTGGAGTGGACAGGGGGTCTCAACACTCTATGGCTACACCTTC
D: .; length: 16; J: TRBJ2-3; V: TRBV19; size: .; CDR3: CASSIRPGVRTDTQYF; DNA: TGTGCCAGTAGTATACGGCCTGGCGTGAGGACAGATACGCAGTATTTT
D: TRBD2; length: 13; J: TRBJ2-3; V: TRBV30; size: once; CDR3: CAGTSGGADTQYF; DNA: TGTGCCGGTACTAGCGGGGGAGCAGATACGCAGTATTTT
D: TRBD2; length: 15; J: TRBJ2-7; V: TRBV13; size: .; CDR3: CASSPGGFGSYEQYF; DNA: TGTGCCAGCAGCCCCGGGGGGTTCGGGTCCTACGAGCAGTACTTC
D: .; length: 14; J: TRBJ2-7; V: TRBV13; size: once; CDR3: CASSYGRNNYEQYF; DNA: TGTGCCAGCAGCTACGGCAGGAATAACTACGAGCAGTACTTC
D: TRBD1; length: 15; J: TRBJ2-3; V: TRBV28; size: .; CDR3: CASGIGTASTDTQYF; DNA: TGTGCCAGCGGAATAGGGACAGCTAGCACAGATACGCAGTATTTT
D: .; length: 12; J: TRBJ1-2; V: TRBV5-6; size: few; CDR3: CASSPSNYGYTF; DNA: TGTGCCAGCAGCCCTTCTAACTATGGCTACACCTTC
D: .; length: 15; J: TRBJ2-2; V: TRBV16; size: few; CDR3: CASSQSQGLTGELFF; DNA: TGTGCCAGCAGCCAATCTCAGGGGCTAACCGGGGAGCTGTTTTTT
D: .; length: 17; J: TRBJ1-5; V: TRBV28; size: .; CDR3: CASSGAGGPSSNQPQHF; DNA: TGTGCCAGCAGTGGGGCGGGGGGTCCCTCTAGCAATCAGCCCCAGCATTTT
D: .; length: 15; J: TRBJ1-3; V: TRBV19; size: .; CDR3: CASSIRQSLGNTIYF; DNA: TGTGCCAGTAGTATTCGACAGAGCCTTGGAAACACCATATATTTT
D: .; length: 13; J: TRBJ1-3; V: TRBV15; size: .; CDR3: CATSTGAGNTIYF; DNA: TGTGCCACCAGCACAGGGGCTGGAAACACCATATATTTT
D: .; length: 15; J: TRBJ1-2; V: TRBV7-9; size: .; CDR3: CASSLVGRDIYGYTF; DNA: TGTGCCAGCAGCTTAGTTGGGCGGGATATCTATGGCTACACCTTC
D: .; length: 14; J: TRBJ2-7; V: TRBV7-2; size: .; CDR3: CASSLVEGTYEQYF; DNA: TGTGCCAGCAGCTTAGTGGAGGGGACCTACGAGCAGTACTTC
D: .; length: 15; J: TRBJ1-5; V: TRBV11-2; size: .; CDR3: CASSLVQGQNQPQHF; DNA: TGTGCCAGCAGCTTGGTACAGGGCCAAAATCAGCCCCAGCATTTT
D: .; length: 14; J: TRBJ2-7; V: TRBV14; size: .; CDR3: CASSQKVGFDEQYF; DNA: TGTGCCAGCAGCCAGAAGGTCGGGTTTGACGAGCAGTACTTC
D: .; length: 14; J: TRBJ1-5; V: TRBV28; size: .; CDR3: CASSFTGFNQPQHF; DNA: TGTGCCAGCAGTTTTACAGGCTTCAATCAGCCCCAGCATTTT